The 8 T cell receptor beta chains in this list originate from one sample, sequenced in a study of cytotoxic CD8 clonotypes in ibrutinib-treated CLL. Clones were sequenced by immunoSEQ multiplex PCR, and TCRdb holds only the in-frame ones, with some missing. This table has 52,000 or so clones, less than 85% appearing once. The sample here was PBMCs, taken after 24 months of ibrutinib treatment. The receptors derive from a human donor with chronic lymphocytic leukemia.

This chain links TRBV2 with TRBJ1-3, with unresolved D. This CDR3 has 12 residues. CDR1 and CDR2 from the germline V gene are SNHLY and FYNNEI. The V end lost 7 bases, the J end lost 3 bases, and 7 bases lay between the germline ends. The CDR3 bases are TGTGCCAGCACAGAGGGTGGAAACACCATATATTTT. The encoded protein is CASTEGGNTIYF.

This clone was detected only a few times. DNA for the CDR3: TGTGCCAGCAGCCCCGGCAGGGGAAGGGCCCTCTCTGGAAACACCATATATTTT. Its translation: CASSPGRGRALSGNTIYF. The V and J genes are TRBV7-9 and TRBJ1-3; maybe TRBD1 (6 bases). This CDR3 spans 18 amino acids. Germline-derived CDR1 and CDR2 are SEHNR and FQNEAQ (reference sequence). V was trimmed by 5 bases and J by 0 bases, leaving 20 bases between them.

The chain joins TRBV6-1 to TRBJ1-1; 9 bases line up with TRBD1. Losses at the gene ends were 2 bases for V and 5 bases for J; bases not matched to a gene: 3. Germline V gene data show CDR1 as MNHNS and CDR2 as SASEGT. This CDR3 is 14 amino acids long. The CDR3 DNA reads TGTGCCAGCAGTGAAAACAGGGGGCAGACTGAAGCTTTCTTT. Translation: CASSENRGQTEAFF.

This clone has just one count. The chain uses TRBV7-2 and TRBJ2-7; D gene ambiguous. The germline V gene has CDR1 SGHTA and CDR2 FQGNSA. Between the trimmed V and J ends, which lost 1 base and 5 bases, there was a span of 6 bases. The CDR3 contains 12 residues. The CDR3: CASSLVLHEQYF. The CDR3 DNA sequence: TGTGCCAGCAGCTTAGTGCTTCACGAGCAGTACTTC.

This rearrangement joins TRBV6-4 to TRBJ1-1, with a weak D call TRBD1 (5 bases). V was pared by 0 bases and J by 10 bases, with 15 bases between. Per germline, CDR1 MRHNA and CDR2 SNTAGT. The CDR3 sequence is 14 residues long. CDR3 in DNA: TGTGCCAGCAGTGACTCGGTCATGAGGGGCGGAGCTTTCTTT. Amino acids: CASSDSVMRGGAFF.

The genes are TRBV4-2 and TRBJ1-2, with TRBD1 identical over 7 bases. The ends lost 2 bases at V and 3 bases at J; junction bases unmatched: 6. The CDR3 loop spans 15 amino acids. Per germline, CDR1 LGHNA and CDR2 YNFKEQ. This chain's CDR3 is CASSQPGQPDYGYTF. CDR3 DNA sequence: TGTGCCAGCAGCCAACCGGGACAGCCGGACTATGGCTACACCTTC.

Only one count was recorded for this clone. The V and J genes are TRBV30 and TRBJ2-1, with TRBD2 matching over 9 bases. Germline CDR1 reads GTSNPN; CDR2 reads SVGIG (reference sequence). The CDR3 loop spans 16 amino acids. V trimming: 1 base; J trimming: 8 bases; junction bases outside the gene matches: 12. CDR3 residues: CAWSEGGLARTDEQFF. CDR3 sequence (DNA): TGTGCCTGGAGTGAAGGCGGACTAGCGAGGACCGATGAGCAGTTCTTC.

The chain links TRBV6-5 to TRBJ2-7; 7 nucleotides agree with TRBD1. Losses at the gene ends were 6 bases for V and 7 bases for J; bases not matched to a gene: 15. This CDR3 contains 15 residues. Germline V gene sequence: CDR1 MNHEY, CDR2 SVGAGI. In nucleotides, the CDR3 is TGTGCCAGCAGCCCTGAGGGGGCGGTCCGCGGGGAGCAGTACTTC. Translation: CASSPEGAVRGEQYF.